This TCR beta chain was identified during a study of T cells in tuberculosis. Profiled with immunoSEQ multiplex PCR; TCRdb holds only in-frame clones, not every one. This sample has over 30,000 clones, with 93% found just once. The CDR3 length is 16 residues. The germline V gene encodes CDR1 LNHDA and CDR2 SQIVND (reference sequence). Trimming pared 5 bases from V and 2 bases from J, leaving 15 bases between. Described time point: new active TB diagnosis, blood taken before or within 7 days of starting treatment. Specimen: PBMCs, collected at tuberculosis diagnosis. The chain uses TRBV19 and TRBJ2-2; possible D gene TRBD1, 6 bases. The receptor was isolated from an adult with tuberculosis. This chain's CDR3 is CASSPRGGRNTGELFF. Here the CDR3 DNA reads TGTGCCAGTAGTCCCAGAGGGGGACGAAACACCGGGGAGCTGTTTTTT.